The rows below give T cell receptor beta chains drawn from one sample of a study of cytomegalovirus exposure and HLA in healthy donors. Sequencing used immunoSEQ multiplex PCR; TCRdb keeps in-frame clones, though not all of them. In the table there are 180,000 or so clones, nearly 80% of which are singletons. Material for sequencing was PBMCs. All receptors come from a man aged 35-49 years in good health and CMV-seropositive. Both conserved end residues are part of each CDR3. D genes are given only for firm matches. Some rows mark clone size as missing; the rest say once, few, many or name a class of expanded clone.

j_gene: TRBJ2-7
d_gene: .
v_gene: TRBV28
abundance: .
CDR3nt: TGTGCCAGCAGTCCGACTTATTTCGCGGGCGCCTACGAGCAGTACTTC
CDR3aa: CASSPTYFAGAYEQYF

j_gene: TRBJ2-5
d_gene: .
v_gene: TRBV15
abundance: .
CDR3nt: TGTGCCACCAGCAGAGATCTAAGGGGACATCCGAAGGAGACCCAGTACTTC
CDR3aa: CATSRDLRGHPKETQYF

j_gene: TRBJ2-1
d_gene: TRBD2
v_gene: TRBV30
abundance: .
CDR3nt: TGTGCCTGGAGCCGACGGGGCAGGGGCCAGCGGGAGCCCAGGGATGAGCAGTTCTTC
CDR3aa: CAWSRRGRGQREPRDEQFF

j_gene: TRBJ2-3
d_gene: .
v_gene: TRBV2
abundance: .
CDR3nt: TGTGCCAGCACCTCGGAAGGGGGTAACACAGATACGCAGTATTTT
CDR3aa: CASTSEGGNTDTQYF

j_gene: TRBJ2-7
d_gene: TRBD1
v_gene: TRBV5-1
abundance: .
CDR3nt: TGCGCCAGCAGCTCCCGGGACAGCAGGGGGGAGCAGTACTTC
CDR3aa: CASSSRDSRGEQYF

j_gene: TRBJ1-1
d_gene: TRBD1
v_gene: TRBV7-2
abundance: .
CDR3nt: TGTGCCAGCAGCTTCGGACAGGGGCCTTTTGAAGCTTTCTTT
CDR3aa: CASSFGQGPFEAFF

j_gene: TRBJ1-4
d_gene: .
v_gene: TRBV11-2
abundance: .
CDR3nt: TGTGCCAGCAGCCCTTCGGGGACAATCAATGAAAAACTGTTTTTT
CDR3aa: CASSPSGTINEKLFF

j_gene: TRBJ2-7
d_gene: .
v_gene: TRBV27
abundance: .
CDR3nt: TGTGCCAGCAGTTCCCACGGGGGTACCTACGAGCAGTACTTC
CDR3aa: CASSSHGGTYEQYF

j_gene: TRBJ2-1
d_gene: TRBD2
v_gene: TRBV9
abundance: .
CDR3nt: TGTGCCAGCAGCGTAGTGGCTAGCGGGAGTAAAAATGAGCAGTTCTTC
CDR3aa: CASSVVASGSKNEQFF

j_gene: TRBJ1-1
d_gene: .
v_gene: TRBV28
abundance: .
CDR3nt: TGTGCCAGCAGTTGGGGGCCTAACACTGAAGCTTTCTTT
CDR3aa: CASSWGPNTEAFF

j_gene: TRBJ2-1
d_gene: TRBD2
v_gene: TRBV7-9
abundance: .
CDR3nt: TGTGCCAGCAGCACTGGGACTAGCGGGACCTCGCAGTTCTTC
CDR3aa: CASSTGTSGTSQFF

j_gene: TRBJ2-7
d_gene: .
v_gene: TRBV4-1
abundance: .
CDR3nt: TGCGCCAGCAGCCAAGGGCCCTACGAGCAGTACTTC
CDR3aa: CASSQGPYEQYF

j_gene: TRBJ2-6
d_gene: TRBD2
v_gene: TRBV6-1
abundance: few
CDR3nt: TGTGCCAGCAGTGGAATAGCGGGAACTGGGGCCAACGGCCTGACTTTC
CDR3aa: CASSGIAGTGANGLTF

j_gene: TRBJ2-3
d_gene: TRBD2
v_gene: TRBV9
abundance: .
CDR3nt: TGTGCCAGCAGCGGGGGGACTAGGCTAGATACGCAGTATTTT
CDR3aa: CASSGGTRLDTQYF

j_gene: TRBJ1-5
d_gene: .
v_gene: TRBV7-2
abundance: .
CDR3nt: TGTGCCAGCAGCCCCCTCAGGGCTTATAGCAATCAGCCCCAGCATTTT
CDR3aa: CASSPLRAYSNQPQHF

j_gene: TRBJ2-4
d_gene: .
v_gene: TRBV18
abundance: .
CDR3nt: TGTGCCAGCTCGGAGGGTCTGGCCAAAAACATTCAGTACTTC
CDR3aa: CASSEGLAKNIQYF

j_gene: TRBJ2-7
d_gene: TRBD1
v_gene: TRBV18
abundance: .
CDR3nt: TGTGCCAGCTCACCGTACGGGACAGGCGCCTACGAGCAGTACTTC
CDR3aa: CASSPYGTGAYEQYF

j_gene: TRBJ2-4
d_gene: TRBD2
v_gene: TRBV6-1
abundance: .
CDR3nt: TGTGCCAGCAGGCGGGGGGAGGGCCGGTTTAACATTCAGTACTTC
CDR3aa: CASRRGEGRFNIQYF

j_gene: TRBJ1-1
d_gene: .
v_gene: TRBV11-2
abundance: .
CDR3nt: TGTGCCAGCAGCGTGTTGGGAGGCGCTGAAGCTTTCTTT
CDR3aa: CASSVLGGAEAFF

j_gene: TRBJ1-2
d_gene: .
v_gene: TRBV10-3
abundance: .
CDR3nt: TGTGCCATCAGTGAGTCGAGCGTACATGGCTACACCTTC
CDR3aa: CAISESSVHGYTF

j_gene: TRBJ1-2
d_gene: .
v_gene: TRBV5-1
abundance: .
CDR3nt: TGCGCCAGCAGCTTCGAGCCCTATAGTAGTGGCTACACCTTC
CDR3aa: CASSFEPYSSGYTF

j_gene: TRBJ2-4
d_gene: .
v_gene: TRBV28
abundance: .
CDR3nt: TGTGCCAGCAGTTTAGCCTCACCGGGGAACATTCAGTACTTC
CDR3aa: CASSLASPGNIQYF

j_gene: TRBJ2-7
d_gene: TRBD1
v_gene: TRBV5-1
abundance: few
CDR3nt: TGCGCCAGCAGCTCCTTTGTGGGACAGCACTACGAGCAGTACTTC
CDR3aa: CASSSFVGQHYEQYF

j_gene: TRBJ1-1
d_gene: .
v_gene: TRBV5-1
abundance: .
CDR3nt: TGCGCCAGCAGCCCGATAATACGCGGGGCGACTGAAGCTTTCTTT
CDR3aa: CASSPIIRGATEAFF

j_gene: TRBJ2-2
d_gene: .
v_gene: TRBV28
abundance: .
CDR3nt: TGTGCCGGCAGTGCTAGTTACGGGGAGCTGTTTTTT
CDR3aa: CAGSASYGELFF

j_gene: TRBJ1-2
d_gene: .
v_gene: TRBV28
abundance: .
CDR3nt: TGTGCCAGCAGTTACGGGACACGACACTACACCTTC
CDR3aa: CASSYGTRHYTF

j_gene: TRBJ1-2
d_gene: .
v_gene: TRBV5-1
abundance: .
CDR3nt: TGCGCCAGCAGCTTGAACAGCAACTATGGCTACACCTTC
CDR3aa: CASSLNSNYGYTF

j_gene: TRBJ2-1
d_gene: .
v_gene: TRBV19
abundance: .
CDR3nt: TGTGCCAGTAGTATAGGGGGGGTTGAGCAGTTCTTC
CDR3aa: CASSIGGVEQFF

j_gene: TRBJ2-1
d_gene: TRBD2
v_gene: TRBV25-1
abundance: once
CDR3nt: TGTGCCAGCAGTCCTGGTAGCGGGAGGGCCTACAATGAGCAGTTCTTC
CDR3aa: CASSPGSGRAYNEQFF

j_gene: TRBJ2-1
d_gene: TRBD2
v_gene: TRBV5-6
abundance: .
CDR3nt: TGTGCCAGCAGTAATGGGCGGGGAGGGATCCATGAGCAGTTCTTC
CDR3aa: CASSNGRGGIHEQFF

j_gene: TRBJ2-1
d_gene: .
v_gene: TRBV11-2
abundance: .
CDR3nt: TGTGCCAGCACCCTAAGGGGTTTTCTCTACAATGAGCAGTTCTTC
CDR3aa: CASTLRGFLYNEQFF

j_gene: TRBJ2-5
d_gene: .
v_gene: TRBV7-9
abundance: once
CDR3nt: TGTGCCAGCAGCTTATGGGCAGACCAAGAGACCCAGTACTTC
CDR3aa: CASSLWADQETQYF

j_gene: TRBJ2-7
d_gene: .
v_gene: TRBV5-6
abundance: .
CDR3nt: TGTGCCAGCAGCTCGTTACAGAGATTCGGGGCCTACGAGCAGTACTTC
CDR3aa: CASSSLQRFGAYEQYF

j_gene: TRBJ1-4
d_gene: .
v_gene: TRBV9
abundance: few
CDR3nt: TGTGCCAGCAGCGTAGGGGGAGCTAATGAAAAACTGTTTTTT
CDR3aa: CASSVGGANEKLFF

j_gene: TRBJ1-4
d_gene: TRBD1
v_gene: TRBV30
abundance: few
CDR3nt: TGTGCCTGGGGACAGGGTGGGACTAATGAAAAACTGTTTTTT
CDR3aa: CAWGQGGTNEKLFF

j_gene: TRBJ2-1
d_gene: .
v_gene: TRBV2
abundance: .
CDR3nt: TGTGCCAGCAGTGATTCCGGACTATACTACAATGAGCAGTTCTTC
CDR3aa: CASSDSGLYYNEQFF

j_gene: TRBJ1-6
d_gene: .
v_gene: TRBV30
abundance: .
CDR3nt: TGTGCCTGGAGAGCGTGGGAGGGTAGGCCCCTCCACTTT
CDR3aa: CAWRAWEGRPLHF

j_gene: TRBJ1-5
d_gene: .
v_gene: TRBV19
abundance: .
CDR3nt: TGTGCCAGTAGTTCTACAGGGAGCAATCAGCCCCAGCATTTT
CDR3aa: CASSSTGSNQPQHF

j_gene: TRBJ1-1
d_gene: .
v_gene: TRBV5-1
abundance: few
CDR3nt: TGCGCCAGCAGCAGCGGGGACACTGAAGCTTTCTTT
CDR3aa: CASSSGDTEAFF

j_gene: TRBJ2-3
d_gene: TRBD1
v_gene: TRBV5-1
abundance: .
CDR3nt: TGCGCCAGCAGCTTGGTGGGCAGGGGGCTTGCAGATACGCAGTATTTT
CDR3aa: CASSLVGRGLADTQYF

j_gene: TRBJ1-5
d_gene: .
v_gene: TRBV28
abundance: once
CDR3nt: TGTGCCAGCAGCCGGGGGGCCCTCCGTCAGCCCCAGCATTTT
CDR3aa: CASSRGALRQPQHF

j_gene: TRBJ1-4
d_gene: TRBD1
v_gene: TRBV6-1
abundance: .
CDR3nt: TGTGCCAGCAGTTCAGGGGGCCCTAATGAAAAACTGTTTTTT
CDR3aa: CASSSGGPNEKLFF

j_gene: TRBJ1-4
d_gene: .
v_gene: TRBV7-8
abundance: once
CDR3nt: TGTGCCAGCAGCTTATCCCCGACAGGCTGGGGAGAAAAACTGTTTTTT
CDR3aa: CASSLSPTGWGEKLFF

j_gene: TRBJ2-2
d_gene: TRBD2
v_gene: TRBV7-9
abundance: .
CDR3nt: TGTGCCAGCAGGGGACTATCGAACACCGGGGAGCTGTTTTTT
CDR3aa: CASRGLSNTGELFF

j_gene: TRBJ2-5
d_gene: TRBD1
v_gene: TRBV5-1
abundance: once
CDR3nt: TGCGCCAGCAGCGACGCAGGGGGCCTAGGAGAGACCCAGTACTTC
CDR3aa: CASSDAGGLGETQYF

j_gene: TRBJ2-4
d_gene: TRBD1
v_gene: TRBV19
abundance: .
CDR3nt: TGTGCCAGTACTACCGGGACAGGGCGAGGCAAAAACATTCAGTACTTC
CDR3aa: CASTTGTGRGKNIQYF

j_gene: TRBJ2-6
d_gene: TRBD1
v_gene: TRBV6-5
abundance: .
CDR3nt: TGTGCCAGCAGTTCAGGGGGCGCTGGGGCCAACGTCCTGACTTTC
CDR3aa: CASSSGGAGANVLTF

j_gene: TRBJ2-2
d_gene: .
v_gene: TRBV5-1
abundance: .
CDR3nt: TGCGCCAGCAGCCTACGTGGTAGCGGGAACACCGGGGAGCTGTTTTTT
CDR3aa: CASSLRGSGNTGELFF

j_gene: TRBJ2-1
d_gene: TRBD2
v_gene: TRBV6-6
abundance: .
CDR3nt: TGTGCCAGCAGCCCTAGACTAGCAGGCGGTGGTGAGCAGTTCTTC
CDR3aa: CASSPRLAGGGEQFF

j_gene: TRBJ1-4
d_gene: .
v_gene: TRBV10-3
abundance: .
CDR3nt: TGTGCCACGGCGGCGGGGGGCTCTAATGAAAAACTGTTTTTT
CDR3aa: CATAAGGSNEKLFF

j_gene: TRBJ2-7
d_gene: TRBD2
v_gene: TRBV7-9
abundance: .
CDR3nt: TGTGCCAGCAGCTTATGGATTGGCGGGAGCGGTTACGAGCAGTACTTC
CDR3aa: CASSLWIGGSGYEQYF

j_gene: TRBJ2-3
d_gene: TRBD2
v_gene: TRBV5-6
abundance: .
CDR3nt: TGTGCCAGCAGCTTGGGACTAGCGGGAGTCACAGATACGCAGTATTTT
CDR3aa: CASSLGLAGVTDTQYF